This T cell receptor beta chain was captured in a study of blood T cell repertoires in COVID-19. The table came from immunoSEQ multiplex PCR; TCRdb's copy has only in-frame clones and leaves some out. The sample carries roughly 100,000 clones, 86% recorded once. V was cut by 4 bases and J by 5 bases, with 11 bases left in between. This CDR3 is built from 13 residues. Germline CDR1 MNHEY, CDR2 SVGEGT. This clone was picked up one time. The sequence derives from a man older than 75 with acute or convalescent COVID-19. Sequencing was carried out using peripheral blood. V and J are TRBV6-2 or TRBV6-3 and TRBJ2-5, with D possibly matching TRBD1 (6 bases). The CDR3 DNA reads as TGTGCCAGCAGTTCCCCCAGGGGTGAGACCCAGTACTTC. It encodes CASSSPRGETQYF.